One and the same sample provided the 29 T cell receptor beta chains below, sequenced in a study of T cell responses to AZD1222 COVID-19 vaccine. Profiled with immunoSEQ multiplex PCR; TCRdb holds only in-frame clones, not every one. The profile covers some 200,000 clones, with around 93% appearing a single time and roughly 0.99% taken by the ten largest. This specimen consisted of peripheral blood, obtained 28 days after the second AZD1222 dose. These receptors were collected from an adult who received the AZD1222 COVID-19 vaccine.

The chain links TRBV25-1 to TRBJ1-2, with D hard to call. The CDR3 is made up of 12 amino acids. V shed 6 bases and J shed 8 bases, with 13 bases lying between them. The germline V gene encodes CDR1 MGHDK and CDR2 SYGVNS. CDR3 sequence reads: CASSLDIGGYTF. In nucleotides, the CDR3 is TGTGCCAGCAGCCTAGATATTGGGGGCTACACCTTC.

CDR3 protein: CASSQPGQGVFGGSNQPQHF. The CDR3 coding sequence is TGCGCCAGCAGCCAACCGGGACAGGGGGTTTTTGGGGGTAGCAATCAGCCCCAGCATTTT. The chain employs TRBV4-1 and TRBJ1-5; 11 positions agree with TRBD1. In germline, CDR1 is MGHRA, CDR2 YSYEKL. The CDR3 contains 20 residues. V gave up 2 bases and J gave up 0 bases; unmatched junction bases: 12.

The chain recombines TRBV12-3 or TRBV12-4 with TRBJ1-1; no clear D. V was cut by 2 bases and J by 1 base, with 5 bases left in between. This CDR3 has 13 residues. The CDR3 DNA reads TGTGCCAGCAGTTTACAACAGAACACTGAAGCTTTCTTT. This encodes CASSLQQNTEAFF.

The CDR3 region is CASSTGQGGKDTEAFF. Written as DNA, the CDR3 is TGCGCCAGCAGCACTGGACAGGGGGGAAAAGACACTGAAGCTTTCTTT. V usage is TRBV5-1 and J usage is TRBJ1-1, with 10 bases identical to TRBD1. Germline CDR1 and CDR2: SGHRS and YFSETQ. This CDR3 is 16 amino acids long. The ends lost 4 bases at V and 3 bases at J; junction bases unmatched: 9.

The J gene is TRBJ1-6, the V gene TRBV3-1 (or the pseudogene TRBV3-2); D is undetermined. Between the trimmed V and J ends, which lost 1 base and 9 bases, there was a span of 13 bases. Germline values: CDR1 LGHDT, CDR2 YNNKEL (reference sequence). The CDR3 is made up of 15 amino acids. As DNA, the CDR3 is TGTGCCAGCAGCCAAGTGCAAAGAACCCGTTCACCCCTCCACTTT. This codes for CASSQVQRTRSPLHF.

The chain links TRBV4-1 to TRBJ1-5; 8 bases map to TRBD1. The CDR3 totals 15 residues. Germline CDR1 reads MGHRA; CDR2 reads YSYEKL. V lost 3 bases and J lost 1; bases outside the gene matches: 2. The CDR3 DNA is TGCGCCAGCAGCCAGAACAGGGGGAGCAATCAGCCCCAGCATTTT. Its translation: CASSQNRGSNQPQHF.

V usage is TRBV29-1 and J usage is TRBJ1-3; the match to TRBD1 covers 8 bases. The CDR3 covers 16 residues. Germline V gene lookup returns CDR1 SQVTM and CDR2 ANQGSEA. Trimming at V came to 7 bases and at J to 3 bases, leaving 14 bases not matched to a gene. The CDR3 here is CSAVNFQGADGNTIYF. Written as DNA, the CDR3 is TGCAGCGCCGTAAACTTCCAGGGGGCCGATGGAAACACCATATATTTT. The full variable domain, in which reference TRBV29-1 and TRBJ1-3 provide the parts outside the CDR3, is SAVISQKPSRDICQRGTSLTIQCQVDSQVTMMFWYRQQPGQSLTLIATANQGSEATYESGFVIDKFPISRPNLTFSTLTVSNMSPEDSSIYLCSAVNFQGADGNTIYFGEGSWLTVV.

The rearrangement links TRBV27 to TRBJ1-3; TRBD1 aligns across 7 bases. V lost 5 bases and J lost 1; bases outside the gene matches: 5. CDR1 MNHEY and CDR2 SMNVEV come from the germline V gene (reference sequence). The CDR3 runs 15 residues. This CDR3 reads CASSRQGLSGNTIYF. CDR3 bases: TGTGCCAGCAGTAGACAGGGCCTTTCTGGAAACACCATATATTTT.

The V and J genes are TRBV18 and TRBJ2-2; 7 bases fit TRBD1. The CDR3 extends over 13 amino acids. The V gene end was trimmed by 6 bases and the J gene end by 6 bases; junction bases not matched to a gene: 4. Looked up from germline, CDR1 is KGHSH and CDR2 is LQKENI. The CDR3 bases are TGTGCCAGCTCCCCTACAGGGGCCGGGGAGCTGTTTTTT. Residues: CASSPTGAGELFF.

V and J are TRBV3-1 (or the pseudogene TRBV3-2) and TRBJ1-4, with a tentative D call TRBD1 (6 bases). The V and J ends lost 1 base and 8 bases respectively, with 17 bases between them. The CDR3 totals 16 residues. From germline, CDR1 is LGHDT and CDR2 YNNKEL (reference sequence). CDR3 DNA sequence: TGTGCCAGCAGCCAAGGTTACGGGGGGCGAGGAGAAAAACTGTTTTTT. Protein sequence: CASSQGYGGRGEKLFF.

This sequence joins TRBV2 and TRBJ1-4; D is uncertain. This CDR3 comprises 11 residues. Trimming took 6 bases from V and 6 from J, leaving 5 bases between them. Germline V gene lookup returns CDR1 SNHLY and CDR2 FYNNEI. Here the CDR3 DNA reads TGTGCCAGCAGAGGGTATGAAAAACTGTTTTTT. This translates into CASRGYEKLFF.

The chain employs TRBV5-1 and TRBJ1-1; 9 positions match TRBD1. This CDR3 contains 14 residues. The V gene end was trimmed by 0 bases and the J gene end by 3 bases; junction bases not matched to a gene: 0. The germline CDR1 and CDR2 sequences are SGHRS and YFSETQ. CDR3 residues: CASSLGTGDTEAFF. As DNA, the CDR3 is TGCGCCAGCAGCTTGGGGACAGGGGACACTGAAGCTTTCTTT.

This chain links TRBV5-1 with TRBJ1-1, with a possible D match to TRBD1 (6 bases). V gave up 4 bases and J gave up 1 base, with 14 bases separating them. This CDR3 contains 15 residues. Germline V lookup: CDR1 SGHRS, CDR2 YFSETQ. In DNA form, the CDR3 reads TGCGCCAGCAGCGGAACCGGGACAAGGAACACTGAAGCTTTCTTT. This codes for CASSGTGTRNTEAFF.

The chain carries TRBV19 and TRBJ2-5, with a tentative D call TRBD2 (7 bases). Germline CDR1 is LNHDA and CDR2 is SQIVND (reference sequence). The CDR3 is 14 amino acids. Trimming left V 4 bases short and J 3 bases short, with 12 bases between. The CDR3 region has the DNA TGTGCCAGTAGTAGCGGGGGCGGCGAAGAGACCCAGTACTTC. This codes for CASSSGGGEETQYF.

The rearrangement joins TRBV6-1 to TRBJ2-7; no firm D call. The ends were cut back, 1 base at V and 3 bases at J, with 13 bases in the middle. The germline CDR1 and CDR2 sequences are MNHNS and SASEGT. The CDR3 is 15 amino acids. CDR3 in DNA: TGTGCCAGCAGTGAAGGGGATGCTGACCTCTACGAGCAGTACTTC. It is translated as CASSEGDADLYEQYF.

V gene TRBV5-1 combines with J gene TRBJ2-1; 7 nucleotides match TRBD1. The CDR3 contains 13 residues. Germline CDR1 SGHRS, CDR2 YFSETQ. Trimming took 2 bases from V and 8 from J; bases not matched to a gene: 4. The CDR3 coding sequence is TGCGCCAGCAGCTTAGGACAGGTCGATGAGCAGTTCTTC. Translated, it gives CASSLGQVDEQFF.

This sequence joins TRBV5-1 and TRBJ2-2; TRBD1 is a possible D gene (6 bases). CDR3 length equals 13 residues. Trimming removed 5 bases at V and 7 bases at J, with 12 bases between. The germline CDR1 and CDR2 sequences are SGHRS and YFSETQ. CDR3 loop: CASSTGYGGELFF. For the CDR3, the DNA is TGCGCCAGCAGTACAGGGTATGGCGGGGAGCTGTTTTTT.

The chain carries TRBV6-5 and TRBJ2-1; no definite D call. The V end lost 5 bases, the J end lost 5 bases, and 7 bases lay between the germline ends. CDR3 length: 12 amino acids. Germline CDR1 reads MNHEY; CDR2 reads SVGAGI. CDR3 amino acids: CASSRRNNEQFF. The CDR3 DNA reads as TGTGCCAGCAGTCGGAGAAACAATGAGCAGTTCTTC.

The chain carries TRBV21-1 and TRBJ1-1; TRBD1, the table's D call, was not compared with the DNA. TRBV21-1 is annotated as a pseudogene. The CDR3 consists of 18 residues. The CDR3 here is CASSKSQHRRLMNTEAFF. CDR3 coding DNA: TGTGCCAGCAGCAAAAGTCAGCACAGGAGATTAATGAACACTGAAGCTTTCTTT.

This clone has a single count. The genes are TRBV7-9 and TRBJ1-6, with D perhaps TRBD1 (5 bases). The CDR3 extends over 15 amino acids. Germline CDR1 reads SEHNR; CDR2 reads FQNEAQ (reference sequence). Trimming removed 4 bases from V and 5 bases from J, with 12 bases in between. The CDR3 nucleotides read TGTGCCAGCAGCTCCCAGCCAGGGCATAATTCACCCCTCCACTTT. Its protein product is CASSSQPGHNSPLHF.

The J gene is TRBJ1-2, the V gene TRBV2; D might be TRBD1 (6 bases). The CDR3 sequence is 15 residues long. Trimming removed 2 bases from V and 4 bases from J, with 14 bases in between. Germline V gene data show CDR1 as SNHLY and CDR2 as FYNNEI. The DNA for the CDR3 is TGTGCCAGCAGTGAATTGGGGGGGCGCGCCTATGGCTACACCTTC. Its protein product is CASSELGGRAYGYTF.

With respect to this clone: Other DNA sequences in this sample translate to the same CDR3. The chain carries TRBV18 and TRBJ1-6; TRBD1 aligns across 7 bases. Germline lookup yields CDR1 KGHSH and CDR2 LQKENI. With V trimmed by 0 bases and J by 7 bases, 3 bases remained unmatched. The CDR3 is made up of 15 amino acids. The chain's CDR3 is CASSPPGQSNSPLHF. The CDR3 DNA reads TGTGCCAGCTCACCACCGGGACAGTCAAATTCACCCCTCCACTTT.

The V gene is TRBV5-4, the J gene TRBJ1-1; maybe TRBD1 (5 bases). Germline CDR1 SGHNT, CDR2 YYREEE (reference sequence). The CDR3 spans 15 residues. V lost 1 base and J lost 3, with 13 bases in between. CDR3 amino acids: CASSLMRGEDTEAFF. In nucleotides, the CDR3 is TGTGCCAGCAGCTTGATGCGGGGGGAGGACACTGAAGCTTTCTTT.

The V and J genes are TRBV7-2 and TRBJ1-4; 8 bases are a match to TRBD1. Trimming removed 4 bases from V and 7 bases from J; junction bases left unmatched: 5. The CDR3 sequence is 14 residues long. From germline, CDR1 is SGHTA and CDR2 FQGNSA. CDR3 bases: TGTGCCAGCAGCTCAGGACAGGGCACTGAAAAACTGTTTTTT. Translation gives CASSSGQGTEKLFF. Combining the CDR3 with reference TRBV7-2 and TRBJ1-4 gives the whole variable domain GAGVSQSPSNKVTEKGKDVELRCDPISGHTALYWYRQSLGQGLEFLIYFQGNSAPDKSGLPSDRFSAERTGGSVSTLTIQRTQQEDSAVYLCASSSGQGTEKLFFGSGTQLSVL.

This chain joins TRBV30 and TRBJ2-7, with D possibly being TRBD2 (6 bases). Per the germline V gene, CDR1 is GTSNPN and CDR2 is SVGIG (reference sequence). The CDR3 extends over 13 amino acids. V was shortened by 3 bases and J by 6 bases, with 15 bases between the two germline ends. Written as DNA, the CDR3 is TGTGCCTGGAGCCCCCAGAGGGACTCCGAGCAGTACTTC. Translation gives CAWSPQRDSEQYF.

The rearrangement links TRBV12-3 or TRBV12-4 to TRBJ1-2, with D possibly being TRBD1 (6 bases). V was trimmed by 1 base and J by 7 bases, leaving 10 bases between them. The CDR3 is 13 amino acids. The CDR3 reads CASSLGTVRGYTF. DNA for the CDR3: TGTGCCAGCAGTTTAGGGACAGTGCGTGGCTACACCTTC.

The chain links TRBV19 to TRBJ1-4; 9 positions match TRBD1. The J segment lost 7 bases and the V segment lost 3 bases, leaving 9 bases of the junction unmatched. There are 16 residues in the CDR3. CDR1 and CDR2 (germline): LNHDA, SQIVND (reference sequence). The CDR3 nucleotides read TGTGCCAGTAGTATCGGGGGACAGGGTTCGGGTGAAAAACTGTTTTTT. Its translation is CASSIGGQGSGEKLFF.

This CDR3 is CASSQDGAGGSKNGYTF. In DNA form, the CDR3 reads TGCGCCAGCAGCCAAGATGGGGCCGGCGGATCAAAGAATGGCTACACCTTC. The chain employs TRBV4-1 and TRBJ1-2, with D possibly being TRBD1 (5 bases). The CDR3 contains 17 residues. Trimming cost V 0 bases and J 6 bases, with 20 bases left between them. Germline V gene lookup returns CDR1 MGHRA and CDR2 YSYEKL.

The J gene is TRBJ1-1, the V gene TRBV6-6, with 11 bases matching TRBD1. The CDR3 runs to 16 residues. V lost 7 bases and J lost 1; bases outside the gene matches: 8. Germline CDR1 and CDR2: MNHNY and SVGAGI (reference sequence). The CDR3 DNA follows: TGTGCCAGCATTACCGGGACAGGGGGACAGAACACTGAAGCTTTCTTT. This codes for CASITGTGGQNTEAFF.